This T cell receptor (beta chain) derives from a study of T cell responses to AZD1222 COVID-19 vaccine. This table comes from immunoSEQ multiplex PCR, and its TCRdb copy is limited to in-frame clones, with some not included. The table lists approximately 60,000 clones, less than 90% of them singletons. Looked up from germline, CDR1 is LNHDA and CDR2 is SQIVND (reference sequence). The CDR3 runs 14 residues. Trimming shortened V by 5 bases and J by 3 bases, and 14 bases separated the two germline ends. The receptor was isolated from an adult who received the AZD1222 COVID-19 vaccine. The chain uses TRBV19 and TRBJ2-7; D remains unclear. The material was peripheral blood, obtained 28 days after the second AZD1222 dose. For the CDR3, the DNA is TGTGCCAGTAGTTCCTCGGACCCGAGCTACGAGCAGTACTTC. This encodes CASSSSDPSYEQYF.